This note documents a single TCR beta chain sequence. It was with 60 Vbeta and 13 Jbeta primers that the PCR ran. The method was immunoSEQ multiplex PCR; TCRdb's version includes in-frame clones alone and lacks a portion of them. The data show approximately 100,000 clones, around 73% seen once. This sample was taken from a study of cytomegalovirus exposure and HLA in healthy donors. Germline V gene data show CDR1 as MNHEY and CDR2 as SMNVEV (reference sequence). This CDR3 is 14 amino acids long. The sequenced material came from PBMCs. This sequence was found in a woman in her thirties or forties in good health and CMV-seronegative. The J gene is TRBJ2-5, the V gene TRBV27; D might be TRBD2 (7 bases). The J call may be mistaken, given a closer DNA end match to TRBJ2-7. The CDR3 bases are TGTGCCAGCAGTCTTGGGGGGGCTACCTACGAGCAGTACTTC. Protein sequence: CASSLGGATYEQYF.